This T cell receptor beta chain was profiled in a study of CD8 T cells in ankylosing spondylitis listed by TCRdb under 2017. About the study as a whole: The study set out to find disease-linked TCR variants by profiling T cell receptor beta repertoires in ankylosing spondylitis patients and healthy donors. In total, the full study cohort was made up of some 100 healthy donors and 25 to 30 ankylosing spondylitis patients. Peripheral blood samples were taken, and synovial fluid was additionally collected from ankylosing spondylitis patients.

Instrument on record: Illumina HiSeq 2500. Quantitative 5'-RACE with molecular barcodes was used to prepare TCR beta libraries. The published analysis was carried out like this. To identify disease-linked TCR variants, a new computational method was used, one built on a probabilistic model of VDJ rearrangement. The public reads were run again by TCRdb, first through fastp at Q25 and then through MiXCR, and only productive beta chains were kept. Every entry covers one CDR3 protein and lists the most common genes and DNA from its rows. TCRdb assigned the V and J calls; the authors' analysis was not used. The table for this sample lists around 430,000 distinct CDR3 sequences; roughly 15% of them were counted only once. Together, the top ten hold over 0.9% of the sample. On this clonotype: Its antigen is unknown. Base qualities were left out, and no much larger clone turns up one base away.

The investigation overall reported the following: Some TCR beta motif variants had previously been reported in synovial fluid and blood of reactive arthritis patients, which suggested common disease-initiation mechanisms. The disease-linked clones showed a CD8+ phenotype and occurred at relatively low frequencies in peripheral blood. According to the report, matched synovial fluid samples from ankylosing spondylitis patients were significantly enriched for the disease-linked clones. A TCR beta motif of roughly 8 highly homologous amino acid variants appeared characteristic of blood from ankylosing spondylitis patients.

Its CDR3 holds 16 amino acids, cysteine through phenylalanine. The retained sequence is limited to the CDR3, 48 bases, with the frame set at the first base. The junction shows trimming of 3 bases on V and 2 bases on J, and the gene matches do not reach 3 bases of it. From the germline V gene (reference sequence), CDR1 is SGHKS and CDR2 is YYEKEE. The chain uses TRBV5-5 and TRBJ2-3, with TRBD2 matching 13 junction bases. The sequencing input was blood, either unsorted or a sorted T cell fraction (not recorded which). The source is a male donor with ankylosing spondylitis. Here the CDR3 is given as CASSSGTSGATDTQYF. The sequenced DNA is TGTGCCAGCAGCTCTGGGACTAGCGGGGCCACAGATACGCAGTATTTT.